This T cell receptor (beta chain) was obtained from a study of breast tumors, draining lymph nodes, adjacent tissues. MiXCR, run by TCRdb on the multiplex PCR reads, gives a single entry per CDR3 protein. The sample consists of about 100,000 distinct CDR3 sequences, approximately 22% of them appearing once. This clonotype was seen at least ten times. Its antigen is not identified. The CDR3 sequence is 11 residues long. The V gene's germline CDR1 is MNHNY and CDR2 SVGAGI (reference sequence). Between the trimmed V and J ends, which lost 8 bases and 4 bases, there was a span of 6 bases. The study, taken as a whole, reports: That most tumor T cells come from lymph nodes remained unproven. Tumors had less TCR diversity than lymph nodes, more than nontumor tissue.

Axillary draining lymph nodes of breast cancer patients supplied the node samples. Sequencing was performed on axillary lymph node tissue. The genes are TRBV6-6 and TRBJ1-5; D ambiguous. The clonotype comes from a female donor with breast cancer. Some clones in this sample may be carry-over from other donors' samples. The CDR3 coding sequence is TGTGCCAGCGGTGAAAATCAGCCCCAGCATTTT. Its translation: CASGENQPQHF.